A single sample is the source of the 26 T cell receptor beta chains below, sequenced in a study of radiotherapy plus CTLA-4 blockade in lung cancer. Measured with immunoSEQ multiplex PCR; TCRdb has only the in-frame clones, and not every one. The sample contains some 74,000 clones, roughly 78% of which appear only once. Material: peripheral blood, obtained from a patient treated with radiotherapy plus ipilimumab. These receptors all come from a human donor with non-small cell lung cancer who had a complete response to radiotherapy plus ipilimumab.

A few counts support this clone. J is TRBJ1-3 and V is TRBV5-5, with 8 bases identical to TRBD1. Losses at the gene ends were 4 bases for V and 2 bases for J; bases not matched to a gene: 5. This CDR3 spans 15 amino acids. Germline values: CDR1 SGHKS, CDR2 YYEKEE (reference sequence). The CDR3 loop reads CASSRIQGAGNTIYF. In DNA form, the CDR3 reads TGTGCCAGCAGCCGGATACAGGGGGCTGGAAACACCATATATTTT.

The genes are TRBV10-2 and TRBJ2-7; weak D call: TRBD2 (5 bases). CDR1 WSHSY and CDR2 SAAADI come from the germline V gene. This CDR3 spans 14 amino acids. V lost 6 bases, J lost 4 bases, and 16 bases lay in between. In DNA, the CDR3 is TGCGCCAGCAGGGGTTTCGGGGATCGGTACGAGCAGTACTTC. Its translation is CASRGFGDRYEQYF.

The rearrangement uses TRBV10-1 and TRBJ1-3, with D possibly TRBD1 on 6 matching bases. V was trimmed by 6 bases and J by 0 bases, leaving 6 bases between them. The germline V gene has CDR1 WNHNN and CDR2 SYGVQD (reference sequence). The CDR3 runs to 13 residues. This chain's CDR3 is CASRDSSGNTIYF. Here the CDR3 DNA reads TGCGCCAGCAGGGACAGCTCTGGAAACACCATATATTTT.

The V and J genes are TRBV7-2 and TRBJ2-5; D gene unclear. The germline V and J ends were trimmed by 6 bases and 4 bases, with 12 bases remaining between them. This CDR3 has 13 amino acids. The germline V gene encodes CDR1 SGHTA and CDR2 FQGNSA. The CDR3 region has the DNA TGTGCCAGCAGTACGGACCGAGGAGAGACCCAGTACTTC. Protein product: CASSTDRGETQYF.

This rearrangement joins TRBV6-1 to TRBJ2-1, with 7 bases identical to TRBD2. With V trimmed by 9 bases and J by 5 bases, 10 bases remained unmatched. In germline, CDR1 is MNHNS, CDR2 SASEGT. CDR3 length: 14 residues. This CDR3 is CASGVSSGDNEQFF. The CDR3 DNA follows: TGTGCCAGTGGGGTATCCAGCGGGGACAATGAGCAGTTCTTC.

V usage is TRBV6-4 and J usage is TRBJ2-2, with D possibly being TRBD2 (5 bases). The length of the CDR3 is 13 residues. Germline CDR1 MRHNA, CDR2 SNTAGT. V lost 2 bases and J 4 bases, leaving 5 bases between the germline ends. CDR3: CASSDGSTGELFF. As DNA, the CDR3 is TGTGCCAGCAGTGACGGGAGCACCGGGGAGCTGTTTTTT.

In this sample, this clone turned up a few times. The chain is built from TRBV6-4 and TRBJ1-2; D gene unclear. CDR3 length equals 13 residues. The V end was cut by 5 bases, the J end by 3 bases, with 10 bases between. Germline V gives CDR1 MRHNA, CDR2 SNTAGT. Here the CDR3 DNA reads TGTGCCAGCAGTCCGGACGGATACTATGGCTACACCTTC. Translation gives CASSPDGYYGYTF.

This chain joins TRBV5-4 and TRBJ2-2; 15 bases align to TRBD2. This CDR3 is built from 20 residues. V trimming: 4 bases; J trimming: 0 bases; junction bases outside the gene matches: 10. The germline CDR1 and CDR2 sequences are SGHNT and YYREEE (reference sequence). Here the CDR3 DNA reads TGTGCCAGCAGCCCGTCCCCAGGGACTAGCGGGGGGTCGAACACCGGGGAGCTGTTTTTT. Translation gives CASSPSPGTSGGSNTGELFF.

J is TRBJ2-7 and V is TRBV15; D gene ambiguous. Trimming took 1 base from V and 4 from J, leaving 11 bases between them. Germline CDR1 is LNHNV and CDR2 is YYDKDF (reference sequence). CDR3 length: 14 residues. CDR3 region: CATSRGRHSYEQYV. The CDR3 DNA is TGTGCCACCAGCAGAGGGAGACACTCATACGAGCAGTACGTC.

The chain has TRBV19 and TRBJ1-5; D call uncertain. Trimming removed 3 bases from V and 5 bases from J, with 14 bases in between. The CDR3 consists of 15 residues. The germline V gene has CDR1 LNHDA and CDR2 SQIVND (reference sequence). The CDR3 here is CASSIVARNHQPQHF. CDR3 nucleotide sequence: TGTGCCAGTAGTATTGTAGCGAGAAACCATCAGCCCCAGCATTTT. Complete variable domain (other parts from reference TRBV19 and TRBJ1-5): DGGITQSPKYLFRKEGQNVTLSCEQNLNHDAMYWYRQDPGQGLRLIYYSQIVNDFQKGDIAEGYSVSREKKESFPLTVTSAQKNPTAFYLCASSIVARNHQPQHFGDGTRLSIL.

Comment on this clone: As the CDR3 is not closed by the conserved phenylalanine or tryptophan, this likely results from a read error. CDR3 in amino acids: CASSLGLNYGYTL. The CDR3 nucleotides are TGTGCCAGCAGTTTGGGGTTAAACTATGGCTACACCCTC. The chain uses TRBV28 and TRBJ1-2, with D hard to call. In germline, CDR1 is MDHEN, CDR2 SYDVKM. V was shortened by 3 bases and J by 2 bases, with 7 bases between the two germline ends. The CDR3 extends over 13 amino acids.

The rearrangement joins TRBV7-2 to TRBJ2-6, with D tentatively TRBD1 or TRBD2 (6 bases each). Trimming pared 5 bases from V and 2 bases from J, leaving 10 bases between. The germline CDR1 and CDR2 sequences are SGHTA and FQGNSA. This CDR3 has 15 residues. The CDR3 sequence is CASSKGGAGANVLTF. The CDR3 region has the DNA TGTGCCAGCAGCAAGGGGGGAGCTGGGGCCAACGTCCTGACTTTC. Based on the CDR3 plus reference TRBV7-2 and TRBJ2-6, the full variable domain is GAGVSQSPSNKVTEKGKDVELRCDPISGHTALYWYRQSLGQGLEFLIYFQGNSAPDKSGLPSDRFSAERTGGSVSTLTIQRTQQEDSAVYLCASSKGGAGANVLTFGAGSRLTVL.

The gene calls are TRBV11-2 and TRBJ1-2; D call uncertain. The CDR3 is 15 residues long. Trimming stripped 2 bases from V and 5 bases from J, with 15 bases between. The V gene's germline CDR1 is SGHAT and CDR2 FQNNGV. This CDR3 is CASSLMLGNHYGYTF. The CDR3 bases are TGTGCCAGCAGCTTAATGTTAGGGAACCATTATGGCTACACCTTC.

The chain combines TRBV9 with TRBJ1-5; TRBD1 is a possible D gene (6 bases). Germline CDR1 and CDR2: SGDLS and YYNGEE. This CDR3 has 13 residues. Deletions cut 7 bases from V and 3 bases from J, with 11 bases between. The CDR3 nucleotides read TGTGCCAGCGGTCGGACAGTCAATCAGCCCCAGCATTTT. Amino acid sequence: CASGRTVNQPQHF.

This clone has a handful of counts. This chain uses TRBV30 with TRBJ1-4; TRBD1 agrees at 8 bases. CDR3 size: 14 residues. The V gene end was trimmed by 2 bases and the J gene end by 8 bases; junction bases not matched to a gene: 7. Germline values: CDR1 GTSNPN, CDR2 SVGIG (reference sequence). In DNA, the CDR3 is TGTGCCTGGAGTCGGTCAGGGGGCGCAGAAAAACTGTTTTTT. This gives the protein CAWSRSGGAEKLFF.

This clone was seen a single time. The V gene is TRBV30, the J gene TRBJ2-5, with D perhaps matching TRBD1 (6 bases). This CDR3 comprises 12 residues. V lost 3 bases to trimming and J lost 9 bases, with 14 bases between them. The germline V gene encodes CDR1 GTSNPN and CDR2 SVGIG (reference sequence). The CDR3 protein is CAWRGQLPAQYF. The CDR3, as DNA: TGTGCCTGGAGAGGACAGCTCCCGGCCCAGTACTTC.

This clone was seen once. This rearrangement joins TRBV18 to TRBJ2-7; TRBD1 agrees at 8 bases. Per the germline V gene, CDR1 is KGHSH and CDR2 is LQKENI. V shed 5 bases and J 5 bases; nucleotides not matched to a gene: 8. This CDR3 region has 14 residues. CDR3 DNA: TGTGCCAGCTCATTTCAGACAGGGGTAGACGAGCAGTACTTC. It encodes CASSFQTGVDEQYF.

Note on this clone: One junction end disagrees with the germline gene, perhaps due to a read error. The chain is built from TRBV7-7 and TRBJ2-5, with TRBD1 matching 7 bases. Germline V lookup: CDR1 SSHAT, CDR2 FNYEAQ (reference sequence). The CDR3 covers 15 residues. CDR3 sequence (DNA): TGTGCTAGCAGCCGAAGTACCGGGACAGTGAAGACCCAGTACTTC. It encodes CASSRSTGTVKTQYF.

This sequence joins TRBV10-3 and TRBJ2-4; the D is unclear. Trimming stripped 0 bases from V and 2 bases from J, with 8 bases between. Germline values: CDR1 ENHRY, CDR2 SYGVKD. The CDR3 loop spans 15 amino acids. The CDR3 DNA follows: TGTGCCATCAGTGAGTCGGGAACTACCAAAAACATTCAGTACTTC. Protein sequence: CAISESGTTKNIQYF.

In this sample, this clone turned up many times. The chain is built from TRBV5-4 and TRBJ1-1; D is undetermined. Trimming left V 4 bases short and J 2 bases short, with 6 bases between. Germline-derived CDR1 and CDR2 are SGHNT and YYREEE (reference sequence). The CDR3 length is 12 residues. For the CDR3, the DNA is TGTGCCAGCAGCCTGATAAACACTGAAGCTTTCTTT. The encoded protein is CASSLINTEAFF.

The chain recombines TRBV7-2 with TRBJ1-5; D is unresolved. This CDR3 spans 13 amino acids. In germline, CDR1 is SGHTA, CDR2 FQGNSA. Deletions cut 3 bases from V and 4 bases from J, with 7 bases between. CDR3 DNA sequence: TGTGCCAGCAGCTTCGGGGTAAATCAGCCCCAGCATTTT. Its protein is CASSFGVNQPQHF.

The chain links TRBV19 to TRBJ2-2; possibly TRBD2 for D (7 bases). V lost 7 bases, J lost 2 bases, and 14 bases lay in between. The CDR3 loop spans 15 amino acids. Germline V gives CDR1 LNHDA, CDR2 SQIVND (reference sequence). The CDR3 loop is CASIWGGSNTGELFF. CDR3 DNA sequence: TGTGCCAGTATCTGGGGGGGCTCTAACACCGGGGAGCTGTTTTTT. Filled out from reference TRBV19 and TRBJ2-2, the complete variable domain reads DGGITQSPKYLFRKEGQNVTLSCEQNLNHDAMYWYRQDPGQGLRLIYYSQIVNDFQKGDIAEGYSVSREKKESFPLTVTSAQKNPTAFYLCASIWGGSNTGELFFGEGSRLTVL.

This clone was recorded once. This chain joins TRBV25-1 and TRBJ2-3, with 9 positions matching TRBD2. V was clipped by 2 bases and J by 3 bases; unmatched bases: 6. There are 16 residues in the CDR3. The V gene's germline CDR1 is MGHDK and CDR2 SYGVNS. The CDR3 spells CASSEASGRRTDTQYF. The CDR3 DNA follows: TGTGCCAGCAGTGAAGCAAGCGGGAGGCGGACAGATACGCAGTATTTT.

This chain joins TRBV11-3 and TRBJ1-1, with D unresolved. CDR1 and CDR2 (germline): SGHNT, YENEEA. The V end lost 4 bases, the J end lost 0 bases, and 9 bases lay between the germline ends. The CDR3 runs to 14 residues. The CDR3 is CASSSSGLNTEAFF. The DNA of the CDR3 is TGTGCCAGCAGCTCGTCGGGCCTGAACACTGAAGCTTTCTTT. The complete variable domain, with remaining parts taken from reference TRBV11-3 and TRBJ1-1, reads EAGVVQSPRYKIIEKKQPVAFWCNPISGHNTLYWYLQNLGQGPELLIRYENEEAVDDSQLPKDRFSAERLKGVDSTLKIQPAELGDSAVYLCASSSSGLNTEAFFGQGTRLTVV.

This rearrangement joins TRBV7-8 to TRBJ2-1; 7 bases align to TRBD1. The V and J ends lost 4 bases and 5 bases, in that order; junction bases with no gene match: 11. The CDR3 has 16 amino acids. Germline V CDR1 and CDR2: SGHVS, FQNEAQ. CDR3 DNA sequence: TGTGCCAGCAGCTCTTATAAGGGGGCGAATAACAATGAGCAGTTCTTC. Its protein is CASSSYKGANNNEQFF.

The CDR3 bases are TGTGCCAGCTCACCAAGGACAGGAGGGGGAGCCCTCCAAGAGACCCAGTACTTC. Protein product: CASSPRTGGGALQETQYF. The rearrangement joins TRBV18 to TRBJ2-5; D might be TRBD1 (7 bases). The CDR3 has 18 residues. The V gene lost 2 bases and the J gene lost 1 base, with 20 bases spanning the gap. Germline CDR1 KGHSH, CDR2 LQKENI.